One and the same sample provided the 9 T cell receptor beta chains below, sequenced in a study of blood T cell repertoires in COVID-19. Sequencing used immunoSEQ multiplex PCR; TCRdb keeps in-frame clones, though not all of them. The table has around 110,000 clones, approximately 82% seen once; the top ten hold 7.5%. Sequenced input: peripheral blood. Receptor source: a man between 65 and 85 years old with active or convalescent COVID-19.

V gene TRBV6-5 combines with J gene TRBJ2-1; unclear D gene. Germline V gene data show CDR1 as MNHEY and CDR2 as SVGAGI. The V end lost 7 bases, the J end lost 6 bases, and 10 bases lay between the germline ends. This CDR3 comprises 12 residues. As DNA, the CDR3 is TGTGCCAGCAACCGCGGCCCCAATGAGCAGTTCTTC. Translating it yields CASNRGPNEQFF.

With regard to this clone: The sample holds other DNA sequences that translate to the same CDR3. The chain links TRBV15 to TRBJ2-6; D remains ambiguous. This CDR3 contains 15 residues. Trimming removed 1 base from V and 1 base from J, with 5 bases in between. Germline V gives CDR1 LNHNV, CDR2 YYDKDF (reference sequence). This CDR3 is CATSRVRSGANVLTF. CDR3 sequence (DNA): TGTGCCACCAGCAGAGTCCGTTCTGGGGCCAACGTCCTGACTTTC. Using reference TRBV15 and TRBJ2-6 for the parts outside the CDR3, the full variable domain is DAMVIQNPRYQVTQFGKPVTLSCSQTLNHNVMYWYQQKSSQAPKLLFHYYDKDFNNEADTPDNFQSRRPNTSFCFLDIRSPGLGDTAMYLCATSRVRSGANVLTFGAGSRLTVL.

The CDR3 coding sequence is TGTGCCAGCAGTCACCCCGGGACTAGCGGGAGCAACCGGTGGGGCTCCTACGAGCAGTACTTC. Amino acids: CASSHPGTSGSNRWGSYEQYF. The V call is TRBV2, the J call TRBJ2-7, with 14 bases matching TRBD2. The ends lost 5 bases at V and 0 bases at J; junction bases unmatched: 18. This CDR3 spans 21 amino acids. Germline loops: CDR1 SNHLY, CDR2 FYNNEI.

This rearrangement joins TRBV12-3 or TRBV12-4 to TRBJ1-2; D remains unclear. The CDR3 is made up of 13 amino acids. V gave up 6 bases and J gave up 8 bases, with 16 bases separating them. The CDR3 DNA reads as TGTGCCAGCAGCACGGGTAGAGGGAGGGGCTACACCTTC. Residues: CASSTGRGRGYTF.

This clone appeared a single time. V is TRBV19 and J is TRBJ1-2; no clear D gene. The germline CDR1 and CDR2 sequences are LNHDA and SQIVND (reference sequence). This CDR3 is 12 amino acids long. The V end was cut by 4 bases, the J end by 2 bases, with 5 bases between. Here the CDR3 DNA reads TGTGCCAGTAGTAGACAAAACTATGGCTACACCTTC. Translating gives CASSRQNYGYTF.

Of note for this clone: This sample also contains other DNA sequences that code for the same CDR3. The gene calls are TRBV6-5 and TRBJ1-2; TRBD1 matches 7 bases. The CDR3 is 12 amino acids. The germline V gene encodes CDR1 MNHEY and CDR2 SVGAGI. With V trimmed by 6 bases and J by 2 bases, 0 bases remained unmatched. CDR3 residues: CASRQGNYGYTF. DNA of the CDR3: TGTGCCAGCAGACAGGGGAACTATGGCTACACCTTC.

The chain carries TRBV5-1 and TRBJ2-7; 7 bases fit TRBD2. With 4 bases clipped from V and 0 bases from J, the junction kept 1 base outside the gene matches. The CDR3 has 13 residues. Germline CDR1 reads SGHRS; CDR2 reads YFSETQ. The CDR3 loop reads CASSPGGSYEQYF. CDR3 coding DNA: TGCGCCAGCAGCCCGGGAGGCTCCTACGAGCAGTACTTC.

As DNA, the CDR3 is TGTGCCAGCAGCCGGTCCGTGAGCTCTGGAAACACCATATATTTT. This codes for CASSRSVSSGNTIYF. This sequence joins TRBV3-1 (or the pseudogene TRBV3-2) and TRBJ1-3, with D unresolved. CDR1 is LGHDT, CDR2 YNNKEL, per germline (reference sequence). The V and J ends lost 4 bases and 0 bases respectively, with 10 bases between them. The CDR3 runs to 15 residues.

This chain uses TRBV6-5 with TRBJ2-1; D possibly corresponds to TRBD1 (6 bases). V lost 6 bases, J lost 2 bases, and 14 bases lay in between. This CDR3 region has 15 residues. CDR1 and CDR2 from the germline V gene are MNHEY and SVGAGI. CDR3 in amino acids: CASSRAGEPYNEQFF. Written as DNA, the CDR3 is TGTGCCAGCAGCCGTGCAGGGGAACCCTACAATGAGCAGTTCTTC.